This passage covers 30 T cell receptor beta chains from one sample sequenced in a study of T cell clones after liver transplantation. TCRdb's copy holds only in-frame clones and misses some; the assay was immunoSEQ multiplex PCR. Of 40,000 to 65,000 clones listed, approximately 88% are singletons. The material sequenced was CD4+ T cells from blood, taken before liver transplant. Source of these receptors: a human donor who received a liver transplant.

This chain joins TRBV7-2 and TRBJ2-7; maybe TRBD1 (6 bases). This CDR3 spans 17 amino acids. Germline loops: CDR1 SGHTA, CDR2 FQGNSA. V lost 7 bases and J 0 bases, leaving 22 bases between the germline ends. The CDR3 coding sequence is TGTGCCAGCACCCCCCGGGTGGGGGCGTCGGTCTCCTACGAGCAGTACTTC. It translates to CASTPRVGASVSYEQYF.

The chain carries TRBV6-1 and TRBJ2-7; TRBD2 is a possible D gene (6 bases). Germline lookup yields CDR1 MNHNS and CDR2 SASEGT. The CDR3 spans 13 residues. Trimming removed 7 bases at V and 3 bases at J, with 13 bases between. CDR3 sequence reads: CASMGLWGYEQYF. Here the CDR3 DNA reads TGTGCCAGCATGGGACTCTGGGGCTACGAGCAGTACTTC.

V and J are TRBV5-4 and TRBJ2-5; D is ambiguous. Germline loops: CDR1 SGHNT, CDR2 YYREEE (reference sequence). The CDR3 is 14 amino acids. Trimming took off 1 base at V and 0 bases at J, with 7 bases between the two ends. CDR3 DNA: TGTGCCAGCAGCTTGCGGCTGGACCAAGAGACCCAGTACTTC. Translating it yields CASSLRLDQETQYF.

V gene TRBV21-1 combines with J gene TRBJ2-7; the table's D call, TRBD1, was not checked against the DNA. TRBV21-1 is described as a pseudogene. There are 12 residues in the CDR3. Here the CDR3 DNA reads TGTGCCACCCTGGGGACATCCTACGAGCAGTACTTC. Amino acid sequence: CATLGTSYEQYF.

This clone was observed a handful of times. The J gene is TRBJ1-2, the V gene TRBV6-1, with D tentatively TRBD1 (6 bases). Germline loops: CDR1 MNHNS, CDR2 SASEGT. The germline V and J ends were trimmed by 4 bases and 6 bases, with 18 bases remaining between them. This CDR3 is built from 15 residues. Here the CDR3 DNA reads TGTGCCAGCAGTGGGGAAGGGCCCTGGGGGCATGGCTACACCTTC. Translation: CASSGEGPWGHGYTF.

The chain is built from TRBV28 and TRBJ2-1; TRBD1 agrees at 9 bases. The germline gives CDR1 MDHEN, CDR2 SYDVKM. CDR3 length: 13 amino acids. The ends lost 8 bases at V and 9 bases at J; junction bases unmatched: 8. CDR3 sequence reads: CASGRDRDSEQFF. CDR3 sequence (DNA): TGTGCCAGCGGAAGGGACAGGGATAGTGAGCAGTTCTTC. Full variable domain (remainder filled in from reference TRBV28 and TRBJ2-1): DVKVTQSSRYLVKRTGEKVFLECVQDMDHENMFWYRQDPGLGLRLIYFSYDVKMKEKGDIPEGYSVSREKKERFSLILESASTNQTSMYLCASGRDRDSEQFFGPGTRLTVL.

V is TRBV28 and J is TRBJ2-1, with 7 bases matching TRBD2. The germline V gene encodes CDR1 MDHEN and CDR2 SYDVKM. There are 15 residues in the CDR3. V dropped 3 bases and J dropped 4; count of bases not matched to a gene: 6. The CDR3 DNA reads TGTGCCAGCAGTTTGGCCGGGGAGGGATACAATGAGCAGTTCTTC. Translated: CASSLAGEGYNEQFF.

This clone was observed once. As DNA, the CDR3 is TGTGCCAGCAGTGACAAAAATTACCGCGTCTATTGCTACGAGCAGTACTTC. This translates into CASSDKNYRVYCYEQYF. The chain recombines TRBV25-1 with TRBJ2-7; D gene ambiguous. The V gene lost 3 bases and the J gene lost 3 bases, with 21 bases spanning the gap. This CDR3 region has 17 residues. Germline loops: CDR1 MGHDK, CDR2 SYGVNS.

This chain links TRBV6-5 with TRBJ2-1; no firm D call. This CDR3 is 11 amino acids long. Trimming pared 2 bases from V and 8 bases from J, leaving 4 bases between. Germline V gene lookup returns CDR1 MNHEY and CDR2 SVGAGI. The CDR3 region has the DNA TGTGCCAGCAGTTACCCGGATGAGCAGTTCTTC. Translating gives CASSYPDEQFF.

In this sample, this clone turned up once. This sequence joins TRBV5-1 and TRBJ1-6; D gene unclear. The CDR3 is 15 amino acids. From germline, CDR1 is SGHRS and CDR2 YFSETQ. Trimming took 0 bases from V and 8 from J, leaving 12 bases between them. The CDR3 sequence: CASSLDTGSHSPLHF. CDR3 nucleotide sequence: TGCGCCAGCAGCTTGGATACGGGTTCACATTCACCCCTCCACTTT.

The chain recombines TRBV5-1 with TRBJ1-4, with 8 nucleotides matching TRBD1. The CDR3 runs to 14 residues. Trimming took 4 bases from V and 8 from J; bases not matched to a gene: 7. Germline CDR1 SGHRS, CDR2 YFSETQ. CDR3 sequence: CASSVNRGEEKLFF. CDR3 nucleotide sequence: TGCGCCAGCAGCGTGAACAGGGGGGAGGAAAAACTGTTTTTT.

This sequence joins TRBV19 and TRBJ1-4; TRBD1 agrees at 8 bases. V gave up 2 bases and J gave up 7 bases; unmatched junction bases: 6. Germline V CDR1 and CDR2: LNHDA, SQIVND (reference sequence). This CDR3 region has 15 residues. The CDR3 here is CASSINWTGSEKLFF. CDR3 nucleotides: TGTGCCAGTAGTATAAATTGGACAGGGAGTGAAAAACTGTTTTTT. Using reference TRBV19 and TRBJ1-4 for the parts outside the CDR3, the full variable domain is DGGITQSPKYLFRKEGQNVTLSCEQNLNHDAMYWYRQDPGQGLRLIYYSQIVNDFQKGDIAEGYSVSREKKESFPLTVTSAQKNPTAFYLCASSINWTGSEKLFFGSGTQLSVL.

The genes are TRBV5-4 and TRBJ2-5; 8 nucleotides line up with TRBD1. Germline V gene lookup returns CDR1 SGHNT and CDR2 YYREEE (reference sequence). The V and J ends lost 9 bases and 5 bases, in that order; junction bases with no gene match: 15. This CDR3 spans 15 amino acids. The DNA of the CDR3 is TGTGCCACCAGTAGCCCTGGGACAGGACAGGAGACCCAGTACTTC. Protein: CATSSPGTGQETQYF.

The V gene is TRBV7-9, the J gene TRBJ1-6; D call uncertain. CDR3 length equals 13 residues. V gave up 2 bases and J gave up 8 bases, with 7 bases separating them. Germline loops: CDR1 SEHNR, CDR2 FQNEAQ (reference sequence). Written as DNA, the CDR3 is TGTGCCAGCAGCTTATTCGGGGATTCACCCCTCCACTTT. Its protein product is CASSLFGDSPLHF. Full variable domain (rest looked up from reference TRBV7-9 and TRBJ1-6): DTGVSQNPRHKITKRGQNVTFRCDPISEHNRLYWYRQTLGQGPEFLTYFQNEAQLEKSRLLSDRFSAERPKGSFSTLEIQRTEQGDSAMYLCASSLFGDSPLHFGNGTRLTVT.

V gene TRBV5-4 combines with J gene TRBJ1-4, with D unresolved. Germline loops: CDR1 SGHNT, CDR2 YYREEE (reference sequence). The CDR3 runs 18 residues. The V end lost 1 base, the J end lost 5 bases, and 21 bases lay between the germline ends. The CDR3 region is CASSLFATSGRGNEKLFF. The CDR3 DNA reads as TGTGCCAGCAGCTTGTTTGCAACAAGCGGGCGGGGAAATGAAAAACTGTTTTTT. The full variable domain, with the rest looked up from reference TRBV5-4 and TRBJ1-4, is ETGVTQSPTHLIKTRGQQVTLRCSSQSGHNTVSWYQQALGQGPQFIFQYYREEENGRGNFPPRFSGLQFPNYSSELNVNALELDDSALYLCASSLFATSGRGNEKLFFGSGTQLSVL.

The genes are TRBV5-6 and TRBJ1-2; D ambiguous. From germline, CDR1 is SGHDT and CDR2 YYEEEE. CDR3 length: 12 residues. V lost 0 bases to trimming and J lost 5 bases, with 5 bases between them. The CDR3 sequence: CASSLDGYGYTF. The DNA for the CDR3 is TGTGCCAGCAGCTTGGATGGGTATGGCTACACCTTC.

CDR3 DNA sequence: TGTGCCAGCAGTGAAAGGTGGGGTAGTCCCCTGGGAGACATTCAGTACTTC. It specifies CASSERWGSPLGDIQYF. This chain joins TRBV6-1 and TRBJ2-4; the D gene is possibly TRBD2 (5 bases). The germline V and J ends were trimmed by 2 bases and 8 bases, with 22 bases remaining between them. Germline CDR1 and CDR2: MNHNS and SASEGT. There are 17 residues in the CDR3.

The chain is built from TRBV9 and TRBJ2-3; TRBD2 might be the D (7 bases). Germline CDR1 is SGDLS and CDR2 is YYNGEE. This CDR3 region has 14 residues. Trimming stripped 3 bases from V and 6 bases from J, with 14 bases between. The CDR3 region has the DNA TGTGCCAGCAGCGACGGGGGGCCCCACGATACGCAGTATTTT. Amino acids: CASSDGGPHDTQYF. Looking up the rest from reference TRBV9 and TRBJ2-3 gives the full variable domain: DSGVTQTPKHLITATGQRVTLRCSPRSGDLSVYWYQQSLDQGLQFLIQYYNGEERAKGNILERFSAQQFPDLHSELNLSSLELGDSALYFCASSDGGPHDTQYFGPGTRLTVL.

The V and J genes are TRBV10-3 and TRBJ1-1; 9 bases fit TRBD1. The CDR3 spans 14 residues. Germline trimming cut 5 bases from V and 3 bases from J; bases unmatched to any gene: 4. Germline CDR1 is ENHRY and CDR2 is SYGVKD. The CDR3 DNA reads TGTGCCATCAGTTCCGGGACAGGGTACACTGAAGCTTTCTTT. Translation gives CAISSGTGYTEAFF.

This clone was recorded many times. This chain links TRBV7-2 with TRBJ2-3; 11 positions agree with TRBD2. Germline V lookup: CDR1 SGHTA, CDR2 FQGNSA. The CDR3 covers 16 residues. Trimming took 5 bases from V and 8 from J; bases not matched to a gene: 12. This CDR3 is CASSTRSSGGLRTQYF. CDR3 coding DNA: TGTGCCAGCAGCACCCGGTCTAGCGGGGGGCTTCGTACGCAGTATTTT.

The genes are TRBV28 and TRBJ1-2; unclear D gene. V was clipped by 7 bases and J by 9 bases, with 18 bases between them. The CDR3 has 13 residues. The V gene's germline CDR1 is MDHEN and CDR2 SYDVKM. The CDR3 bases are TGTGCCAGCAACCGGGCCCCTAGTAGGAGCTACACCTTC. As protein: CASNRAPSRSYTF.

The V and J genes are TRBV4-1 and TRBJ1-2; 7 bases align to TRBD1. V dropped 4 bases and J dropped 7; count of bases not matched to a gene: 9. CDR1 and CDR2 from the germline V gene are MGHRA and YSYEKL. The CDR3 has 14 residues. CDR3 region: CASSLRQGQPGYTF. DNA of the CDR3: TGCGCCAGCAGCCTGAGACAGGGACAGCCTGGCTACACCTTC.

The J gene is TRBJ1-2, the V gene TRBV9; maybe TRBD1 (5 bases). V was pared by 4 bases and J by 7 bases, with 20 bases between. CDR1 and CDR2 from the germline V gene are SGDLS and YYNGEE. This CDR3 spans 15 amino acids. This CDR3 reads CASSPTSEGPGGYTF. Written as DNA, the CDR3 is TGTGCCAGCAGCCCTACTTCGGAGGGGCCCGGTGGCTACACCTTC.

A single count supports this clone. The V call is TRBV19, the J call TRBJ1-2, with 9 bases lining up with TRBD1. The length of the CDR3 is 13 residues. Germline lookup yields CDR1 LNHDA and CDR2 SQIVND (reference sequence). The trim removed 4 bases at V and 4 bases at J, leaving 1 base unmatched. The CDR3 spells CASSTGQGYGYTF. The CDR3, as DNA: TGTGCCAGTAGTACGGGACAGGGCTATGGCTACACCTTC.

The chain employs TRBV5-6 and TRBJ2-7; maybe TRBD1 (5 bases). Trimming left V 1 base short and J 3 bases short, with 11 bases between. This CDR3 spans 14 amino acids. CDR1 is SGHDT and CDR2 is YYEEEE in the germline V gene. The CDR3 loop is CASSLRGHIYEQYF. In DNA form, the CDR3 reads TGTGCCAGCAGCTTGAGAGGACACATCTACGAGCAGTACTTC.

The gene calls are TRBV5-1 and TRBJ2-3; 8 bases are shared with TRBD2. The V and J ends lost 3 bases and 5 bases, in that order; junction bases with no gene match: 11. This CDR3 has 16 amino acids. Germline V CDR1 and CDR2: SGHRS, YFSETQ. The CDR3 nucleotides read TGCGCCAGCAGCTCACAAGCAGCGGGGGTACAAGATACGCAGTATTTT. This codes for CASSSQAAGVQDTQYF.

This chain joins TRBV7-2 and TRBJ2-1; TRBD1 or TRBD2 may be the D gene (5 bases each). V was pared by 2 bases and J by 8 bases, with 13 bases between. The CDR3 is 14 residues long. Germline values: CDR1 SGHTA, CDR2 FQGNSA. This CDR3 is CASSLRGRDDEQFF. The CDR3 DNA reads as TGTGCCAGCAGCTTAAGAGGCAGGGACGATGAGCAGTTCTTC. Using reference TRBV7-2 and TRBJ2-1 for the parts outside the CDR3, the full variable domain is GAGVSQSPSNKVTEKGKDVELRCDPISGHTALYWYRQSLGQGLEFLIYFQGNSAPDKSGLPSDRFSAERTGGSVSTLTIQRTQQEDSAVYLCASSLRGRDDEQFFGPGTRLTVL.

This clone was observed a single time. This sequence joins TRBV6-5 and TRBJ2-3, with 11 bases identical to TRBD2. Germline V gives CDR1 MNHEY, CDR2 SVGAGI. With 6 bases clipped from V and 3 bases from J, the junction kept 5 bases outside the gene matches. This CDR3 comprises 15 residues. The DNA of the CDR3 is TGTGCCAGCAGCCCACTAGCGGGAGTTACAGATACGCAGTATTTT. Its protein product is CASSPLAGVTDTQYF.

The rearrangement uses TRBV9 and TRBJ1-5; weak D call: TRBD1 (6 bases). The CDR3 length is 14 residues. Germline V lookup: CDR1 SGDLS, CDR2 YYNGEE. Trimming removed 2 bases at V and 2 bases at J, with 8 bases between. This CDR3 is CASSVAGGNQPQHF. CDR3 in DNA: TGTGCCAGCAGCGTGGCAGGGGGCAATCAGCCCCAGCATTTT.

The rearrangement links TRBV11-1 to TRBJ2-6, with TRBD1 matching 7 bases. This CDR3 is 15 amino acids long. Looked up from germline, CDR1 is SGHAT and CDR2 is FQDESV (reference sequence). V was pared by 6 bases and J by 4 bases, with 6 bases of the junction left unmatched. The CDR3 region is CASSVTGAGANVLTF. CDR3 DNA: TGTGCCAGCAGTGTTACAGGGGCCGGGGCCAACGTCCTGACTTTC.